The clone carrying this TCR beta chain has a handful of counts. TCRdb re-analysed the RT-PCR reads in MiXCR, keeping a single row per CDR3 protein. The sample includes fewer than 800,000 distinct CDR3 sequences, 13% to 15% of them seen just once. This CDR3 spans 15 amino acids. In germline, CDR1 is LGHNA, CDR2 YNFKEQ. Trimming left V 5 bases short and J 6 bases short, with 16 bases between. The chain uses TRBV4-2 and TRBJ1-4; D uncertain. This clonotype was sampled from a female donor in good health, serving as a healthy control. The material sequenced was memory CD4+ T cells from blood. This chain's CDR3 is CASSKAGQRDEKLFF. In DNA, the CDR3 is TGTGCCAGCAGCAAAGCGGGCCAGCGGGATGAAAAACTGTTTTTT.